Each of the 5 T cell receptor beta chains below was sequenced from the same sample in a study of CD8 T cells in seronegative destructive rheumatoid arthritis. Assay: immunoSEQ multiplex PCR; the TCRdb copy retains only in-frame clones and omits some. Altogether 10,000 to 15,000 clones are present, roughly 87% being singletons, with the ten largest covering around 28%. The sample taken for sequencing was CD8+ T cells from blood. Every receptor here comes from a woman between 25 and 49 years old with seronegative destructive rheumatoid arthritis.

The chain recombines TRBV7-9 with TRBJ2-1; 8 nucleotides line up with TRBD2. Per germline, CDR1 SEHNR and CDR2 FQNEAQ (reference sequence). This CDR3 is 15 amino acids long. The V segment lost 5 bases and the J segment 4 bases; nucleotides outside the gene matches: 7. CDR3 bases: TGTGCCAGCAGCCCCGCAGTAGCGGGGTACAATGAGCAGTTCTTC. It specifies CASSPAVAGYNEQFF. The full variable domain, with the rest looked up from reference TRBV7-9 and TRBJ2-1, is DTGVSQNPRHKITKRGQNVTFRCDPISEHNRLYWYRQTLGQGPEFLTYFQNEAQLEKSRLLSDRFSAERPKGSFSTLEIQRTEQGDSAMYLCASSPAVAGYNEQFFGPGTRLTVL.

CDR3 nucleotides: TGTGCCAGCAGCTTAGGGGGGACAGTGATTAATCAGCCCCAGCATTTT. This gives the protein CASSLGGTVINQPQHF. The chain is built from TRBV7-9 and TRBJ1-5; the match to TRBD1 covers 7 bases. The CDR3 spans 16 residues. Germline V CDR1 and CDR2: SEHNR, FQNEAQ (reference sequence). Trimming cost V 1 base and J 4 bases; bases outside gene matches: 7.

The V and J genes are TRBV4-1 and TRBJ2-7; perhaps TRBD2 as D (7 bases). V was cut by 4 bases and J by 6 bases, with 25 bases left in between. The germline gives CDR1 MGHRA, CDR2 YSYEKL. The CDR3 has 17 amino acids. CDR3 sequence (DNA): TGCGCCAGCAGCCGGTTCGGGGGAAGGGGGGGGCCGATCGAGCAGTACTTC. This translates into CASSRFGGRGGPIEQYF.

The genes are TRBV7-9 and TRBJ2-2, with TRBD2 identical over 8 bases. The germline CDR1 and CDR2 sequences are SEHNR and FQNEAQ (reference sequence). The CDR3 sequence is 16 residues long. With V trimmed by 4 bases and J by 3 bases, 7 bases remained unmatched. The CDR3 DNA reads TGTGCCAGCAGCTCGACCGGGAGGGGTCACACCGGGGAGCTGTTTTTT. Its translation is CASSSTGRGHTGELFF.

The DNA for the CDR3 is TGTGCCAGCAGTTACGGCTTCGGAGACAGGGTATTTGGCTACACCTTC. This gives the protein CASSYGFGDRVFGYTF. The chain employs TRBV6-5 and TRBJ1-2; 7 bases align to TRBD1. Per the germline V gene, CDR1 is MNHEY and CDR2 is SVGAGI. CDR3 length: 16 residues. V shed 2 bases, J shed 7 bases, and the junction held 13 bases outside the gene matches.